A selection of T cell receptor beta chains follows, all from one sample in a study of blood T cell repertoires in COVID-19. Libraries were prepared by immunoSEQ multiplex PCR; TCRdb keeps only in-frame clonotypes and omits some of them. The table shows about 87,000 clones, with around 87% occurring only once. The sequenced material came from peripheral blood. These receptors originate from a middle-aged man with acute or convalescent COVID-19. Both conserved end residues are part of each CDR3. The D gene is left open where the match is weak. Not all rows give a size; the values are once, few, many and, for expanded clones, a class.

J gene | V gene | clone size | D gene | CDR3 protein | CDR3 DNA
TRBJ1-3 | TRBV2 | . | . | CASSDLVPRGVGNTIYF | TGTGCCAGCAGTGACCTAGTCCCCCGGGGAGTTGGAAACACCATATATTTT
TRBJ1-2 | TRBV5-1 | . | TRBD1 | CASSLGQGASTNYGYTF | TGCGCCAGCAGCTTGGGCCAGGGGGCCTCAACTAACTATGGCTACACCTTC
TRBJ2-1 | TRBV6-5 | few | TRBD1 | CASHRDRGQGEQFF | TGTGCCAGCCACCGGGACAGGGGGCAAGGAGAGCAGTTCTTC
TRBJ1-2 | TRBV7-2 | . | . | CASSLAGEVYGYTF | TGTGCCAGCAGCTTAGCGGGGGAGGTATATGGCTACACCTTC
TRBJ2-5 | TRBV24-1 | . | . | CATSGDSNSMGETQYF | TGTGCCACCAGTGGGGACTCCAACTCCATGGGGGAGACCCAGTACTTC
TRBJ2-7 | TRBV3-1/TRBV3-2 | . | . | CASSPDTVGGEQYF | TGTGCCAGCAGCCCCGACACAGTCGGAGGGGAGCAGTACTTC
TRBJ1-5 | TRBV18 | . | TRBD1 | CASSRDSTDQPQHF | TGTGCCAGCTCTCGGGACAGTACCGATCAGCCCCAGCATTTT
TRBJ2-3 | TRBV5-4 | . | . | CASSLAPFTDTQYF | TGTGCCAGCAGCTTGGCCCCCTTCACAGATACGCAGTATTTT
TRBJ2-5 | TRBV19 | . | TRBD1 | CASSIGGRGRGETQYF | TGTGCCAGTAGTATAGGGGGCAGGGGGCGAGGAGAGACCCAGTACTTC
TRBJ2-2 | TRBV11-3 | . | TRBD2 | CASSSRGANTGELFF | TGTGCCAGCAGCTCGCGGGGGGCCAACACCGGGGAGCTGTTTTTT
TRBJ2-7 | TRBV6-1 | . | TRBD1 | CASSVSLTGAVYEQYF | TGTGCCAGCAGTGTTAGTTTGACAGGGGCAGTCTACGAGCAGTACTTC
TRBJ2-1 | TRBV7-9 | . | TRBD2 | CASSLVAGGDNEQFF | TGTGCCAGCAGCTTAGTAGCGGGAGGGGACAATGAGCAGTTCTTC
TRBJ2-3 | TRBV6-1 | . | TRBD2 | CASSVWVGTSGAVGNTQYF | TGTGCCAGCAGTGTTTGGGTTGGGACTAGCGGGGCCGTTGGGAATACGCAGTATTTT
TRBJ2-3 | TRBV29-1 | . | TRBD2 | CSVGAGVNTDTQYF | TGCAGCGTAGGAGCGGGAGTGAACACAGATACGCAGTATTTT
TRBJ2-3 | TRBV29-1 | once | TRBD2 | CSVGTSRDTQYF | TGCAGCGTCGGGACTAGCAGAGATACGCAGTATTTT
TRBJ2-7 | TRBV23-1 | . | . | CASSQSCQFEQYF | TGCGCCAGCAGTCAATCGTGTCAGTTCGAGCAGTACTTC
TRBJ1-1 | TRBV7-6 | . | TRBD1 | CASSRPGTGVEAFF | TGTGCCAGCAGCCGTCCCGGGACAGGGGTTGAAGCTTTCTTT